The rows below give T cell receptor beta chains drawn from one sample of a study of T-cell memory formation after mild COVID-19. Using its own MiXCR run on the 5' RACE reads, TCRdb lists one record per CDR3 protein. The table shows 250,000 to 350,000 distinct CDR3 sequences, with under 20% occurring only once. The sequencing sample was made of PBMCs or a T cell subset sorted from them (not recorded which). Receptor source: a man younger than 35 who had mild COVID-19 (a few samples of this study predate the infection). Cell type and time point are not known. Each CDR3 is given with its conserved first and last residue. The D gene is left open where the match is weak. The size entry is marked missing in some rows and otherwise reads once, few, many or a size class.

clone size: -; J gene: TRBJ1-2; V gene: TRBV5-1; D gene: -; CDR3 protein: CASTAQGNGYTF; CDR3 DNA: TGCGCCAGCACGGCCCAGGGGAATGGCTACACCTTC
clone size: -; J gene: TRBJ2-3; V gene: TRBV4-2; D gene: -; CDR3 protein: CASSQDGPTDTQYF; CDR3 DNA: TGTGCCAGCAGCCAAGATGGGCCCACAGATACGCAGTATTTT
clone size: -; J gene: TRBJ1-5; V gene: TRBV7-2; D gene: TRBD1; CDR3 protein: CASSKYRGTSNQPQHF; CDR3 DNA: TGTGCCAGCAGCAAATACAGGGGGACTAGCAATCAGCCCCAGCATTTT
clone size: many; J gene: TRBJ2-7; V gene: TRBV5-1; D gene: -; CDR3 protein: CASSIRDGGYYEQYF; CDR3 DNA: TGCGCCAGCAGCATCCGGGACGGCGGGTACTACGAGCAGTACTTC
clone size: -; J gene: TRBJ2-7; V gene: TRBV7-2; D gene: -; CDR3 protein: CASSLAQQQQYF; CDR3 DNA: TGTGCCAGCAGCTTAGCCCAGCAACAGCAGTACTTC
clone size: -; J gene: TRBJ1-5; V gene: TRBV28; D gene: TRBD1; CDR3 protein: CASRQGADQPQHF; CDR3 DNA: TGTGCCAGCAGACAGGGGGCTGATCAGCCCCAGCATTTT
clone size: -; J gene: TRBJ2-5; V gene: TRBV5-1; D gene: -; CDR3 protein: CASSLTGPQETQYF; CDR3 DNA: TGCGCCAGCAGCTTAACAGGGCCCCAAGAGACCCAGTACTTC
clone size: once; J gene: TRBJ1-3; V gene: TRBV11-2; D gene: -; CDR3 protein: CASTRAGNTIYF; CDR3 DNA: TGTGCCAGCACGAGGGCTGGAAACACCATATATTTT
clone size: -; J gene: TRBJ1-6; V gene: TRBV20-1; D gene: -; CDR3 protein: CSAEPESSYNSPLHF; CDR3 DNA: TGCAGTGCTGAGCCGGAGAGCTCCTATAATTCACCCCTCCACTTT
clone size: -; J gene: TRBJ2-2; V gene: TRBV6-2/TRBV6-3; D gene: -; CDR3 protein: CASSYSRRSNTGELFF; CDR3 DNA: TGTGCCAGCAGTTACTCGCGGCGATCGAACACCGGGGAGCTGTTTTTT
clone size: few; J gene: TRBJ1-2; V gene: TRBV13; D gene: -; CDR3 protein: CASGAELHTTGYTF; CDR3 DNA: TGTGCCAGCGGGGCTGAACTTCATACCACTGGCTACACCTTC
clone size: many; J gene: TRBJ2-3; V gene: TRBV6-6; D gene: -; CDR3 protein: CASSLVVDTQYF; CDR3 DNA: TGTGCCAGCAGTTTAGTGGTAGATACGCAGTATTTT